One sample yielded the 31 T cell receptor beta chains listed below, sequenced in a study of T cell responses to AZD1222 COVID-19 vaccine. The protocol was immunoSEQ multiplex PCR, while the TCRdb copy is restricted to in-frame clones and leaves out a portion. The sample yields 150,000 to 200,000 clones, about 94% seen once. The source material was peripheral blood, sampled on day 0 of AZD1222 vaccination. These TCRs come from an adult in good health.

Here the CDR3 reads CASKKDRAPGGYTF. CDR3 bases: TGTGCCAGCAAAAAGGACAGGGCTCCAGGAGGCTACACCTTC. The chain has TRBV6-5 and TRBJ1-2; TRBD1 matches at 8 bases. This CDR3 has 14 amino acids. J gave up 8 bases and V 7 bases, and 12 bases lay outside the gene matches. In germline, CDR1 is MNHEY, CDR2 SVGAGI.

The chain couples TRBV5-1 to TRBJ2-1, with 8 bases lining up with TRBD1. Germline V gene data show CDR1 as SGHRS and CDR2 as YFSETQ. V lost 0 bases, J lost 6 bases, and 5 bases stayed unmatched. CDR3 size: 15 residues. The CDR3: CASSLGTGLPNEQFF. The CDR3 region has the DNA TGCGCCAGCAGCTTGGGGACAGGGCTTCCCAATGAGCAGTTCTTC.

The rearrangement joins TRBV7-9 to TRBJ1-1; 8 positions match TRBD1. Germline V gives CDR1 SEHNR, CDR2 FQNEAQ (reference sequence). Trimming took 6 bases from V and 3 from J; bases not matched to a gene: 3. The CDR3 contains 13 residues. The CDR3 sequence is CASRSDRDTEAFF. The DNA of the CDR3 is TGTGCCAGCAGATCGGACAGGGACACTGAAGCTTTCTTT.

V and J are TRBV9 and TRBJ1-5; D is uncertain. The CDR3 loop spans 14 amino acids. With 0 bases removed from V and 3 bases from J, the gap between germline ends came to 7 bases. Germline CDR1 is SGDLS and CDR2 is YYNGEE. The CDR3 DNA reads TGTGCCAGCAGCGTAGACCTGTACAATCAGCCCCAGCATTTT. Translation gives CASSVDLYNQPQHF. The full variable domain, rest sourced from reference TRBV9 and TRBJ1-5, is DSGVTQTPKHLITATGQRVTLRCSPRSGDLSVYWYQQSLDQGLQFLIQYYNGEERAKGNILERFSAQQFPDLHSELNLSSLELGDSALYFCASSVDLYNQPQHFGDGTRLSIL.

The chain combines TRBV4-1 with TRBJ1-1, with a tentative D call TRBD1 (5 bases). This CDR3 contains 16 residues. V was clipped by 0 bases and J by 1 base, with 12 bases between them. Germline lookup yields CDR1 MGHRA and CDR2 YSYEKL. Here the CDR3 DNA reads TGCGCCAGCAGCCAAGATGGGCACGGGGGGAACACTGAAGCTTTCTTT. Translation gives CASSQDGHGGNTEAFF.

V gene TRBV5-1 combines with J gene TRBJ2-1; 8 positions agree with TRBD1. This CDR3 is built from 13 residues. Germline loops: CDR1 SGHRS, CDR2 YFSETQ. V gave up 4 bases and J gave up 7 bases; unmatched junction bases: 4. CDR3 bases: TGCGCCAGCAGCCTACGGACAGGGAATGAGCAGTTCTTC. Amino acids: CASSLRTGNEQFF.

CDR3 in DNA: TGTGCCAGCAGTTTTAGGCTAGCGGGGCCAGATACGCAGTATTTT. Amino acids: CASSFRLAGPDTQYF. The chain couples TRBV28 to TRBJ2-3, with 9 nucleotides matching TRBD2. The CDR3 consists of 15 residues. The V gene end was trimmed by 3 bases and the J gene end by 4 bases; junction bases not matched to a gene: 5. The germline V gene encodes CDR1 MDHEN and CDR2 SYDVKM.

The rearrangement uses TRBV27 and TRBJ1-6; a possible D gene is TRBD1 (5 bases). The germline V and J ends were trimmed by 8 bases and 7 bases, with 15 bases remaining between them. The germline CDR1 and CDR2 sequences are MNHEY and SMNVEV (reference sequence). The CDR3 is 14 amino acids. CDR3 in amino acids: CASGRGTGNSPLHF. The CDR3, as DNA: TGTGCCAGCGGACGCGGGACGGGCAATTCACCCCTCCACTTT.

This sequence joins TRBV19 and TRBJ1-2; TRBD1 is a possible D gene (6 bases). The CDR3 is made up of 14 amino acids. V gave up 6 bases and J gave up 8 bases, with 19 bases separating them. Looked up from germline, CDR1 is LNHDA and CDR2 is SQIVND (reference sequence). The DNA of the CDR3 is TGTGCCAGTAGATCGCCCGGGAACAGGGAGGGCTACACCTTC. It yields the protein CASRSPGNREGYTF.

The V and J genes are TRBV6-1 and TRBJ2-5; 8 nucleotides line up with TRBD1. J lost 0 bases, V lost 4 bases, and 7 bases had no gene match. The V gene's germline CDR1 is MNHNS and CDR2 SASEGT. The CDR3 is made up of 16 amino acids. This CDR3 is CASSARTGTHQETQYF. CDR3 coding DNA: TGTGCCAGCAGTGCCCGGACAGGGACTCACCAAGAGACCCAGTACTTC.

The rearrangement uses TRBV3-1 (or the pseudogene TRBV3-2) and TRBJ1-5; D unclear. Germline V gene data show CDR1 as LGHDT and CDR2 as YNNKEL (reference sequence). V lost 2 bases and J lost 1, with 12 bases in between. This CDR3 spans 16 amino acids. The CDR3 DNA follows: TGTGCCAGCAGCCAATTCGAGGTAGGCAGCAATCAGCCCCAGCATTTT. This sequence encodes CASSQFEVGSNQPQHF.

V gene TRBV5-1 combines with J gene TRBJ2-1; D uncertain. Germline assignment: CDR1 SGHRS and CDR2 YFSETQ. The CDR3 sequence is 14 residues long. Trimming shortened V by 4 bases and J by 10 bases, and 18 bases separated the two germline ends. Here the CDR3 reads CASSLPGRPEEQFF. The CDR3 coding sequence is TGCGCCAGCAGCCTACCAGGACGGCCTGAGGAGCAGTTCTTC. Supplemented by reference TRBV5-1 and TRBJ2-1, the full variable domain reads KAGVTQTPRYLIKTRGQQVTLSCSPISGHRSVSWYQQTPGQGLQFLFEYFSETQRNKGNFPGRFSGRQFSNSRSEMNVSTLELGDSALYLCASSLPGRPEEQFFGPGTRLTVL.

The sample holds one count of this clone. This rearrangement joins TRBV30 to TRBJ2-1; 7 bases match TRBD2. Germline CDR1 and CDR2: GTSNPN and SVGIG (reference sequence). The CDR3 runs to 14 residues. The trim removed 3 bases at V and 4 bases at J, leaving 6 bases unmatched. Written as DNA, the CDR3 is TGTGCCTGGAGCCGGGAGGCCGTTTACAATGAGCAGTTCTTC. Its translation is CAWSREAVYNEQFF.

The rearrangement links TRBV27 to TRBJ1-2; D not resolved. V dropped 3 bases and J dropped 5 bases, with 16 bases sitting between them. CDR3 size: 15 residues. Germline CDR1 reads MNHEY; CDR2 reads SMNVEV (reference sequence). The CDR3 loop reads CASSFRRGDLYGYTF. The CDR3 DNA is TGTGCCAGCAGTTTCCGACGGGGTGACCTTTATGGCTACACCTTC.

V is TRBV6-5 and J is TRBJ2-2, with a tentative D call TRBD2 (5 bases). The V end lost 6 bases, the J end lost 2 bases, and 13 bases lay between the germline ends. CDR1 and CDR2 from the germline V gene are MNHEY and SVGAGI. CDR3 length: 15 amino acids. CDR3 nucleotide sequence: TGTGCCAGCAGACCGGACTTGTCCAACACCGGGGAGCTGTTTTTT. Translating gives CASRPDLSNTGELFF.

The chain carries TRBV24-1 and TRBJ2-2, with 11 bases identical to TRBD2. The V gene's germline CDR1 is KGHDR and CDR2 SFDVKD. The junction had 10 bases not matched to a gene; V was cut back by 3 bases and J by 5 bases. The length of the CDR3 is 18 residues. CDR3 loop: CATSDATSGRSRTGELFF. CDR3 DNA: TGTGCCACCAGTGATGCCACTAGCGGGAGAAGTCGTACCGGGGAGCTGTTTTTT.

V usage is TRBV14 and J usage is TRBJ2-7, with D unclear. The CDR3 totals 15 residues. Trimming took off 4 bases at V and 6 bases at J, with 19 bases between the two ends. Germline V gene lookup returns CDR1 SGHDN and CDR2 FVKESK. The CDR3 region has the DNA TGTGCCAGCAGCCCCATTAGGGCTAGACGAGGCGAGCAGTACTTC. Amino acids: CASSPIRARRGEQYF.

This chain uses TRBV28 with TRBJ1-2; 9 positions agree with TRBD1. The ends lost 5 bases at V and 3 bases at J; junction bases unmatched: 4. Germline CDR1 reads MDHEN; CDR2 reads SYDVKM. This CDR3 spans 14 amino acids. In DNA, the CDR3 is TGTGCCAGCAGTCCCGGGACAGGGCACTATGGCTACACCTTC. Its protein product is CASSPGTGHYGYTF.

This rearrangement joins TRBV10-3 to TRBJ1-1; D remains unclear. Per the germline V gene, CDR1 is ENHRY and CDR2 is SYGVKD. The length of the CDR3 is 11 residues. Between the trimmed V and J ends, which lost 6 bases and 3 bases, there was a span of 5 bases. CDR3 sequence (DNA): TGTGCCATCAGAAGGGACACTGAAGCTTTCTTT. It is translated as CAIRRDTEAFF.

The rearrangement joins TRBV6-5 to TRBJ1-1, with TRBD1 identical over 9 bases. V dropped 2 bases and J dropped 2; count of bases not matched to a gene: 6. Germline assignment: CDR1 MNHEY and CDR2 SVGAGI. The CDR3 consists of 16 residues. The CDR3 reads CASSYDPGQGNTEAFF. As DNA, the CDR3 is TGTGCCAGCAGTTACGACCCGGGACAGGGTAACACTGAAGCTTTCTTT.

A single count supports this clone. This rearrangement joins TRBV2 to TRBJ1-1, with D hard to call. Germline V lookup: CDR1 SNHLY, CDR2 FYNNEI. V lost 6 bases, J lost 12 bases, and 17 bases lay in between. The CDR3 loop spans 12 amino acids. The chain's CDR3 is CASSEDIHGSFF. The DNA for the CDR3 is TGTGCCAGCAGCGAGGATATCCACGGGTCTTTCTTT.

The rearrangement links TRBV29-1 to TRBJ2-7; 7 bases fit TRBD2. V shed 2 bases and J 3 bases; nucleotides not matched to a gene: 7. This CDR3 has 14 amino acids. Germline V gene data show CDR1 as SQVTM and CDR2 as ANQGSEA. In nucleotides, the CDR3 is TGCAGCGTTGAAAGGGCTAGCGGCCACTACGAGCAGTACTTC. Its protein product is CSVERASGHYEQYF.

This chain connects TRBV5-4 to TRBJ2-1; D not certain. V lost 4 bases and J 10 bases, leaving 12 bases between the germline ends. This CDR3 region has 12 residues. In germline, CDR1 is SGHNT, CDR2 YYREEE (reference sequence). The CDR3 DNA reads TGTGCCAGCAGCGCCCCCCTCGGGGAGCAGTTCTTC. As protein: CASSAPLGEQFF.

The CDR3: CASSQAGSPSYEQYF. In nucleotides, the CDR3 is TGCGCCAGCAGCCAAGCGGGGTCCCCCTCCTACGAGCAGTACTTC. This chain uses TRBV4-1 with TRBJ2-7; TRBD2 might be the D (5 bases). The V and J ends lost 1 base and 0 bases respectively, with 10 bases between them. The CDR3 contains 15 residues. Looked up from germline, CDR1 is MGHRA and CDR2 is YSYEKL.

This clone was recorded once. CDR3 in DNA: TGTGCCAGCAGCTTGGGTGGTGTTGAGCAGTTCTTC. Protein sequence: CASSLGGVEQFF. The J gene is TRBJ2-1, the V gene TRBV5-6; no reliable D call. The V end lost 0 bases, the J end lost 9 bases, and 7 bases lay between the germline ends. The CDR3 is 12 residues long. The germline V gene encodes CDR1 SGHDT and CDR2 YYEEEE.

The rearrangement joins TRBV7-2 to TRBJ1-6; a possible D gene is TRBD1 (5 bases). Trimming took off 2 bases at V and 4 bases at J, with 6 bases between the two ends. The CDR3 runs 14 residues. CDR1 and CDR2 from the germline V gene are SGHTA and FQGNSA. CDR3 nucleotide sequence: TGTGCCAGCAGCTTAAGGGGATATAATTCACCCCTCCACTTT. This encodes CASSLRGYNSPLHF.

This clone was recorded once. The rearrangement uses TRBV5-4 and TRBJ1-2; D is unresolved. The CDR3 consists of 14 residues. CDR1 is SGHNT and CDR2 is YYREEE in the germline V gene (reference sequence). Trimming cost V 0 bases and J 0 bases, with 6 bases left between them. CDR3 amino acids: CASSLGHSNYGYTF. CDR3 DNA sequence: TGTGCCAGCAGCTTGGGACATTCTAACTATGGCTACACCTTC.

This chain uses TRBV24-1 with TRBJ1-2; the D gene is possibly TRBD1 (5 bases). V lost 0 bases, J lost 4 bases, and 8 bases lay in between. Looked up from germline, CDR1 is KGHDR and CDR2 is SFDVKD. This CDR3 has 14 residues. The CDR3 loop reads CATSDLRQGYGYTF. Here the CDR3 DNA reads TGTGCCACCAGTGATTTGAGGCAGGGCTATGGCTACACCTTC.

The count of this clone is one. The genes are TRBV5-1 and TRBJ2-3; no definite D call. V lost 4 bases to trimming and J lost 0 bases, with 3 bases between them. This CDR3 is 12 amino acids long. Germline CDR1 and CDR2: SGHRS and YFSETQ. The CDR3 is CASSHSTDTQYF. DNA for the CDR3: TGCGCCAGCAGCCATAGCACAGATACGCAGTATTTT. Together with reference TRBV5-1 and TRBJ2-3, the CDR3 gives the full variable domain: KAGVTQTPRYLIKTRGQQVTLSCSPISGHRSVSWYQQTPGQGLQFLFEYFSETQRNKGNFPGRFSGRQFSNSRSEMNVSTLELGDSALYLCASSHSTDTQYFGPGTRLTVL.

The rearrangement uses TRBV28 and TRBJ1-4; a possible D gene is TRBD1 (6 bases). Germline-derived CDR1 and CDR2 are MDHEN and SYDVKM. The CDR3 loop spans 15 amino acids. V was shortened by 6 bases and J by 0 bases, with 11 bases between the two germline ends. The CDR3 is CASRYPGATNEKLFF. In DNA, the CDR3 is TGTGCCAGCAGATACCCAGGGGCAACTAATGAAAAACTGTTTTTT.

CDR3 amino acids: CASRRLGSYEQYF. CDR3 nucleotide sequence: TGTGCCAGTAGACGACTAGGCTCCTACGAGCAGTACTTC. The rearrangement links TRBV19 to TRBJ2-7, with TRBD2 as a possible D gene (6 bases). Germline assignment: CDR1 LNHDA and CDR2 SQIVND (reference sequence). Trimming removed 6 bases from V and 0 bases from J, with 9 bases in between. The CDR3 totals 13 residues.